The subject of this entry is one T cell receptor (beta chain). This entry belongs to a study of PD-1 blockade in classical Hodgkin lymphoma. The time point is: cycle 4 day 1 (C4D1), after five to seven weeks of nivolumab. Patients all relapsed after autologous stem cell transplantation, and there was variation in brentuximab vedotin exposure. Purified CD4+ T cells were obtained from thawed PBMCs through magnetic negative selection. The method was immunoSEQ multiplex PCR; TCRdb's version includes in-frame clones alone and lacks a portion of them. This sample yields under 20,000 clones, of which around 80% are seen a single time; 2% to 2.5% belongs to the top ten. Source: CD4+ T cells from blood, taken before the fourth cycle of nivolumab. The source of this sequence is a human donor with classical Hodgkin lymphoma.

The CDR3 coding sequence is TGTGCCAGCAGTTACGCTACTAGCGCAGGCGAGCAGTACGTC. Translation gives CASSYATSAGEQYV. The chain employs TRBV6-6 and TRBJ2-7, with 7 bases fitting TRBD2. Trimming took 2 bases from V and 6 from J; bases not matched to a gene: 7. CDR1 and CDR2 from the germline V gene are MNHNY and SVGAGI (reference sequence). This CDR3 spans 14 amino acids.